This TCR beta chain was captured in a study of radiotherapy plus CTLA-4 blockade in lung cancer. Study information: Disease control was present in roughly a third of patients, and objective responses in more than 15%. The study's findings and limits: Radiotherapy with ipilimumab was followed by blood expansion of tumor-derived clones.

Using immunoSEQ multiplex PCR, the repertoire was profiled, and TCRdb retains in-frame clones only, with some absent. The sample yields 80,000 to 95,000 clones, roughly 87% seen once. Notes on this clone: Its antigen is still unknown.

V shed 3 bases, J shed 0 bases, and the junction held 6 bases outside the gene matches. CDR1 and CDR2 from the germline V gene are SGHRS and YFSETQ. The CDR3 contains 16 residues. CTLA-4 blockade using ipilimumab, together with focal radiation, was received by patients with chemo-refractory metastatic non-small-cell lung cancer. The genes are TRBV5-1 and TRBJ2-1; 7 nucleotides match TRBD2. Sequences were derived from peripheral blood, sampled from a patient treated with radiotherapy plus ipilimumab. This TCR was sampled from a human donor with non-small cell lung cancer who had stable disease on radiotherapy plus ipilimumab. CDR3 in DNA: TGCGCCAGCAGCTCCTGGACTAGGGGCTCCTACAATGAGCAGTTCTTC. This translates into CASSSWTRGSYNEQFF.